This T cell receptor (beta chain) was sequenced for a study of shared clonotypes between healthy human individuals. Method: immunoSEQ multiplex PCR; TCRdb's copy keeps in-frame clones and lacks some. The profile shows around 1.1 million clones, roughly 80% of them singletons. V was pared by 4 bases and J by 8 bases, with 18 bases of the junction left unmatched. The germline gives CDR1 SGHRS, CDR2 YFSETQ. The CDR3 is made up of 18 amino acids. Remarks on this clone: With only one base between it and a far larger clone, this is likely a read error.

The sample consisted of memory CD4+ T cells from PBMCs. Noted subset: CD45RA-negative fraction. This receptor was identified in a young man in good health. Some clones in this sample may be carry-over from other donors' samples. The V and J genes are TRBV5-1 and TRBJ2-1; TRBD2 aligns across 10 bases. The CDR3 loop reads CASSNGASGSHSIHEQFF. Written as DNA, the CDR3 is TGCGCCAGCAGCAATGGGGCTAGCGGGAGCCATTCTATCCATGAGCAGTTCTTC.